This passage covers 25 T cell receptor beta chains from one sample sequenced in a study of cytomegalovirus exposure and HLA in healthy donors. This PCR relied on a set of 60 Vbeta primers and 13 Jbeta primers. TCRdb's table, derived via immunoSEQ multiplex PCR, lists solely in-frame clones and lacks some. The sample records approximately 170,000 clones, 65% to 85% being singletons. Sequencing input: PBMCs. Receptors were obtained from a woman aged 40 to 50 in good health and CMV-seropositive.

The chain couples TRBV4-1 to TRBJ2-5; TRBD2 is a possible D gene (5 bases). The assigned J gene may be wrong: the sequence end matches TRBJ2-7 better. Germline V CDR1 and CDR2: MGHRA, YSYEKL. The CDR3 has 13 residues. The CDR3 spells CASSSLGTYEQYF. The CDR3 region has the DNA TGCGCCAGCAGTTCACTAGGTACCTACGAGCAGTACTTC.

As regards this clone: At one end the junction does not follow the germline gene, possibly because of a read error. The chain is built from TRBV7-9 and TRBJ2-7, with D uncertain. CDR3 size: 11 residues. Germline V gene data show CDR1 as SEHNR and CDR2 as FQNEAQ (reference sequence). For the CDR3, the DNA is TGTTCCAGCAGCCGCGCCTACGAGCAGTACTTC. This sequence encodes CSSSRAYEQYF.

The chain joins TRBV5-4 to TRBJ2-3, with 11 bases matching TRBD2. CDR3 size: 18 residues. CDR1 and CDR2 (germline): SGHNT, YYREEE (reference sequence). J lost 1 base, V lost 0 bases, and 7 bases had no gene match. This CDR3 is CASSLAWLAGGGTDTQYF. Written as DNA, the CDR3 is TGTGCCAGCAGCTTGGCCTGGCTAGCGGGGGGCGGCACAGATACGCAGTATTTT.

The rearrangement uses TRBV23-1 and TRBJ2-3, with D unclear. TRBV23-1 is an open reading frame whose function is uncertain. The CDR3 runs to 12 residues. V lost 0 bases and J lost 5, with 3 bases in between. The CDR3 coding sequence is TGCGCCAGCAGTCAATCCCAAGATACGCAGTATTTT. Encoded protein: CASSQSQDTQYF.

The chain couples TRBV27 to TRBJ2-3, with 14 bases identical to TRBD2. The CDR3 is made up of 14 amino acids. J gave up 10 bases and V 5 bases, and 5 bases lay outside the gene matches. Germline V lookup: CDR1 MNHEY, CDR2 SMNVEV (reference sequence). The CDR3 region is CASSPKTSGGAQYF. CDR3 DNA sequence: TGTGCCAGCAGTCCTAAGACTAGCGGGGGGGCGCAGTATTTT.

The chain is built from TRBV6-6 and TRBJ2-5; 9 bases align to TRBD2. In germline, CDR1 is MNHNY, CDR2 SVGAGI (reference sequence). After removal of 7 bases from V and 1 base from J, the junction contained 4 bases not matched to a gene. This CDR3 region has 14 residues. CDR3: CASKASGVQETQYF. Here the CDR3 DNA reads TGTGCCAGCAAGGCTAGCGGGGTCCAAGAGACCCAGTACTTC.

The rearrangement uses TRBV28 and TRBJ1-3; 8 nucleotides line up with TRBD1. Germline-derived CDR1 and CDR2 are MDHEN and SYDVKM. The CDR3 has 16 amino acids. Trimming cost V 5 bases and J 2 bases; bases outside gene matches: 8. The CDR3 bases are TGTGCCAGCAGTCACCGACAGGGGCGGACTGGAAACACCATATATTTT. It encodes CASSHRQGRTGNTIYF.

V gene TRBV27 combines with J gene TRBJ1-2; the D gene is possibly TRBD1 (6 bases). Germline V gene lookup returns CDR1 MNHEY and CDR2 SMNVEV (reference sequence). The CDR3 is 16 residues long. Trimming stripped 5 bases from V and 4 bases from J, with 20 bases between. The CDR3 spells CASSALLQGSSYGYTF. The DNA for the CDR3 is TGTGCCAGCAGTGCCCTTCTACAGGGTTCGAGCTATGGCTACACCTTC.

V usage is TRBV19 and J usage is TRBJ1-2; 8 positions match TRBD1. Per germline, CDR1 LNHDA and CDR2 SQIVND (reference sequence). The CDR3 has 14 residues. The J segment lost 3 bases and the V segment lost 4 bases, leaving 4 bases of the junction unmatched. Here the CDR3 reads CASSTGQGDYGYTF. CDR3 bases: TGTGCCAGTAGTACAGGACAGGGAGACTATGGCTACACCTTC. Combining the CDR3 with reference TRBV19 and TRBJ1-2 gives the whole variable domain DGGITQSPKYLFRKEGQNVTLSCEQNLNHDAMYWYRQDPGQGLRLIYYSQIVNDFQKGDIAEGYSVSREKKESFPLTVTSAQKNPTAFYLCASSTGQGDYGYTFGSGTRLTVV.

This clone came up once. This sequence joins TRBV7-2 and TRBJ2-7; a possible D gene is TRBD2 (5 bases). This CDR3 is built from 15 residues. V dropped 5 bases and J dropped 2 bases, with 16 bases sitting between them. Germline assignment: CDR1 SGHTA and CDR2 FQGNSA. CDR3 loop: CASSGEREPTYEQYF. Written as DNA, the CDR3 is TGTGCCAGCAGCGGAGAGAGGGAACCGACCTACGAGCAGTACTTC.

The J gene is TRBJ2-5, the V gene TRBV9, with 10 positions matching TRBD1. CDR3 size: 18 residues. Germline trimming cut 2 bases from V and 5 bases from J; bases unmatched to any gene: 15. CDR1 and CDR2 (germline): SGDLS, YYNGEE. This CDR3 reads CASSVSPGTGAGGETQYF. The DNA of the CDR3 is TGTGCCAGCAGCGTCAGTCCCGGGACAGGGGCCGGGGGGGAGACCCAGTACTTC.

In its sample, this clone was seen once. The V and J genes are TRBV18 and TRBJ2-7, with D perhaps matching TRBD1 (7 bases). Germline CDR1 is KGHSH and CDR2 is LQKENI. The V gene lost 0 bases and the J gene lost 3 bases, with 12 bases spanning the gap. The CDR3 extends over 15 amino acids. Here the CDR3 reads CASSPPRGVGYEQYF. The DNA of the CDR3 is TGTGCCAGCTCACCACCCAGGGGGGTGGGCTACGAGCAGTACTTC.

This chain links TRBV7-6 with TRBJ2-7; TRBD1 agrees at 9 bases. V trimming: 2 bases; J trimming: 5 bases; junction bases outside the gene matches: 10. Germline CDR1 is SGHVS and CDR2 is FNYEAQ. The CDR3 loop spans 16 amino acids. The CDR3 DNA reads TGTGCCAGCAGCTTAACCCAACCGGACAGGGGCAACGAGCAGTACTTC. Translating gives CASSLTQPDRGNEQYF.

V gene TRBV19 combines with J gene TRBJ2-1; 7 positions agree with TRBD1. CDR1 is LNHDA and CDR2 is SQIVND in the germline V gene (reference sequence). V dropped 4 bases and J dropped 5; count of bases not matched to a gene: 11. There are 16 residues in the CDR3. The DNA for the CDR3 is TGTGCCAGTAGTACCCTATCCGGGACAGTCCACAATGAGCAGTTCTTC. This sequence encodes CASSTLSGTVHNEQFF.

This chain links TRBV7-8 with TRBJ1-1; D is unclear. The CDR3 consists of 14 residues. Germline V CDR1 and CDR2: SGHVS, FQNEAQ. Trimming took 3 bases from V and 1 from J, leaving 9 bases between them. CDR3 sequence (DNA): TGTGCCAGCAGCTTGCGGTTAGAGAACACTGAAGCTTTCTTT. The encoded protein is CASSLRLENTEAFF.

The gene calls are TRBV5-1 and TRBJ2-7; 8 nucleotides match TRBD1. The CDR3 sequence is 14 residues long. Germline V gives CDR1 SGHRS, CDR2 YFSETQ. The J segment lost 7 bases and the V segment lost 0 bases, leaving 6 bases of the junction unmatched. The CDR3 is CASSLAPGGREQYF. The CDR3 DNA sequence: TGCGCCAGCAGCTTGGCCCCAGGGGGCCGAGAGCAGTACTTC.

The V gene is TRBV4-3, the J gene TRBJ2-1; 8 bases align to TRBD2. The CDR3 runs to 14 residues. With V trimmed by 5 bases and J by 8 bases, 8 bases remained unmatched. The germline V gene encodes CDR1 LGHNA and CDR2 YSLEER. As DNA, the CDR3 is TGCGCCAGCAGCTCCGGGACTAGTCTATATGAGCAGTTCTTC. It encodes CASSSGTSLYEQFF.

This clone came up a few times. This chain uses TRBV18 with TRBJ1-1; 7 positions agree with TRBD1. Germline values: CDR1 KGHSH, CDR2 LQKENI. This CDR3 is 15 amino acids long. Germline trimming cut 0 bases from V and 5 bases from J; bases unmatched to any gene: 6. DNA for the CDR3: TGTGCCAGCTCACCACCCGCCAGGGGGGATACTGAAGCTTTCTTT. Amino acid sequence: CASSPPARGDTEAFF. Full variable domain (missing parts from reference TRBV18 and TRBJ1-1): NAGVMQNPRHLVRRRGQEARLRCSPMKGHSHVYWYRQLPEEGLKFMVYLQKENIIDESGMPKERFSAEFPKEGPSILRIQQVVRGDSAAYFCASSPPARGDTEAFFGQGTRLTVV.

The V gene is TRBV5-1, the J gene TRBJ1-5, with a weak D call TRBD1 (5 bases). This CDR3 contains 14 residues. Germline values: CDR1 SGHRS, CDR2 YFSETQ. Trimming removed 0 bases at V and 7 bases at J, with 11 bases between. The CDR3 bases are TGCGCCAGCAGCTTGGCCTTTAGGGGCCAGCCCCAGCATTTT. Translated: CASSLAFRGQPQHF.

Details on this clone: Different DNA sequences within this sample yield the same CDR3. V usage is TRBV5-4 and J usage is TRBJ2-3; the match to TRBD2 covers 8 bases. Trimming at V came to 2 bases and at J to 1 base, leaving 0 bases not matched to a gene. Germline V gives CDR1 SGHNT, CDR2 YYREEE (reference sequence). The CDR3 length is 14 residues. The CDR3 DNA sequence: TGTGCCAGCAGCTTTAGCGGGGGCACAGATACGCAGTATTTT. It specifies CASSFSGGTDTQYF.

The rearrangement joins TRBV9 to TRBJ2-6, with D maybe TRBD2 (5 bases). V lost 1 base and J lost 4, with 15 bases in between. Germline V gene data show CDR1 as SGDLS and CDR2 as YYNGEE. This CDR3 contains 17 residues. CDR3 region: CASSVPRAGVGANVLTF. In DNA form, the CDR3 reads TGTGCCAGCAGCGTACCACGGGCCGGGGTCGGGGCCAACGTCCTGACTTTC.

CDR3 sequence (DNA): TGTGCCAGCAGCCCATCTGGCGGGAGGGCCGGCGAGCAGTACTTC. Amino acids: CASSPSGGRAGEQYF. The chain has TRBV7-9 and TRBJ2-7; 9 nucleotides line up with TRBD2. The junction had 11 bases not matched to a gene; V was cut back by 5 bases and J by 6 bases. Germline CDR1 SEHNR, CDR2 FQNEAQ (reference sequence). The CDR3 sequence is 15 residues long.

V is TRBV4-3 and J is TRBJ2-3, with 9 bases aligning to TRBD1. Germline CDR1 is LGHNA and CDR2 is YSLEER. This CDR3 has 15 amino acids. J gave up 3 bases and V 8 bases, and 9 bases lay outside the gene matches. The CDR3 region is CASAVGTGITDTQYF. As DNA, the CDR3 is TGCGCCAGCGCTGTGGGGACAGGGATTACAGATACGCAGTATTTT.

In this sample, this clone turned up a few times. The chain joins TRBV9 to TRBJ2-7, with 13 bases aligning to TRBD2. After removal of 3 bases from V and 3 bases from J, the junction contained 12 bases not matched to a gene. CDR3 size: 18 residues. Germline lookup yields CDR1 SGDLS and CDR2 YYNGEE. The CDR3 sequence: CASSATGLAGRAGYEQYF. For the CDR3, the DNA is TGTGCCAGCAGCGCAACGGGACTAGCGGGACGAGCGGGCTACGAGCAGTACTTC.

In its sample, this clone was seen a few times. The rearrangement uses TRBV27 and TRBJ2-3, with 12 bases that match TRBD2. Germline V gene data show CDR1 as MNHEY and CDR2 as SMNVEV (reference sequence). After removal of 5 bases from V and 2 bases from J, the junction contained 8 bases not matched to a gene. CDR3 length equals 17 residues. CDR3 bases: TGTGCCAGCAGTCGACCGGGACTAGCGGGTGTCACAGATACGCAGTATTTT. Residues: CASSRPGLAGVTDTQYF.